The rows below give T cell receptor beta chains drawn from one sample of a study of cytomegalovirus exposure and HLA in healthy donors. Here immunoSEQ multiplex PCR was the method, and the copy in TCRdb shows in-frame clones only, minus some. The data contain tens of thousands of clones, 67% of them seen just once; the ten biggest clones take up 2.1%. Sequenced input: PBMCs. These receptors were obtained from a man aged 25-45 years in good health and CMV-seronegative. The CDR3 runs from the conserved cysteine through the conserved F or W. D genes are given only for firm matches. Clone size is given for some rows only: seen once, a few or many times, or a class if the clone is expanded.

v_call	cdr3_length	clone_size	j_call	d_call	cdr3_aa	cdr3_nt
TRBV4-1	15	.	TRBJ2-1	.	CASSQITGAYNEQFF	TGCGCCAGCAGCCAAATAACAGGAGCCTACAATGAGCAGTTCTTC
TRBV18	17	.	TRBJ2-5	.	CASSPPGRRTTKETQYF	TGTGCCAGCTCACCACCCGGTAGACGGACTACGAAAGAGACCCAGTACTTC
TRBV5-1	15	.	TRBJ2-7	TRBD2	CASRLLAGASYEQYF	TGCGCCAGCAGACTTCTAGCGGGAGCGTCCTACGAGCAGTACTTC
TRBV5-6	12	.	TRBJ1-1	.	CASSLALTEAFF	TGTGCCAGCAGCTTGGCCCTAACTGAAGCTTTCTTT
TRBV18	17	.	TRBJ2-6	.	CASSPQRLSSGANVLTF	TGTGCCAGCTCACCACAGAGGCTAAGCTCTGGGGCCAACGTCCTGACTTTC
TRBV30	11	.	TRBJ2-1	.	CAWSGGNEQFF	TGTGCCTGGAGTGGAGGGAATGAGCAGTTCTTC
TRBV7-2	16	few	TRBJ2-7	.	CASSPSLRRGTDEQYF	TGTGCCAGCAGCCCGAGTTTACGTCGGGGGACGGACGAGCAGTACTTC
TRBV6-1	14	.	TRBJ2-3	TRBD1	CASSEGQGSDTQYF	TGTGCCAGCAGTGAGGGACAGGGGTCAGATACGCAGTATTTT
TRBV30	11	.	TRBJ2-7	.	CAGKTDYEQYF	TGTGCCGGGAAGACAGACTACGAGCAGTACTTC
TRBV2	14	.	TRBJ1-5	.	CASSPDRTNQPQHF	TGTGCCAGCAGTCCTGACAGGACCAATCAGCCCCAGCATTTT
TRBV29-1	10	few	TRBJ1-1	.	CSARTVEAFF	TGCAGCGCGCGGACTGTTGAAGCTTTCTTT
TRBV2	11	few	TRBJ2-1	.	CGGAGYNEQFF	TGTGGGGGCGCGGGATACAATGAGCAGTTCTTC
TRBV13	15	.	TRBJ2-1	.	CASSFRQGIYNEQFF	TGTGCCAGCAGCTTCCGGCAGGGCATCTACAATGAGCAGTTCTTC
TRBV7-2	14	.	TRBJ1-2	TRBD1	CASSSTGGSRGYTF	TGTGCCAGCAGCTCCACAGGGGGCTCTCGGGGCTACACCTTC
TRBV15	16	.	TRBJ2-7	.	CATSRDLTGYTYEQYF	TGTGCCACCAGCAGAGATCTGACAGGTTATACCTACGAGCAGTACTTC